This entry lists 18 T cell receptor beta chains sequenced from one sample in a study of blood T cell repertoires in COVID-19. Sequenced by immunoSEQ multiplex PCR; TCRdb stores in-frame clones only, minus some. The sample has 300,000 to 400,000 clones, around nine tenths seen once. Sequencing was carried out using peripheral blood. The receptors shown here come from a human donor in a cohort sampled during active COVID-19.

This clone has more than one count but fewer than ten. The chain links TRBV30 to TRBJ1-5; no clear D. The CDR3 contains 15 residues. Germline assignment: CDR1 GTSNPN and CDR2 SVGIG (reference sequence). The V end lost 7 bases, the J end lost 0 bases, and 16 bases lay between the germline ends. The CDR3 here is CASTAGSFSNQPQHF. The CDR3, as DNA: TGTGCCTCAACTGCGGGGAGTTTTAGCAATCAGCCCCAGCATTTT.

This clone was seen more than once but under ten times. V gene TRBV5-4 combines with J gene TRBJ2-5, with 11 bases identical to TRBD2. The germline V gene encodes CDR1 SGHNT and CDR2 YYREEE (reference sequence). This CDR3 is built from 17 residues. The V and J ends lost 4 bases and 1 base, in that order; junction bases with no gene match: 9. The CDR3 protein is CASSLEPGLAVQETQYF. The CDR3 DNA reads as TGTGCCAGCAGCCTGGAACCGGGACTAGCGGTCCAAGAGACCCAGTACTTC.

The chain couples TRBV6-1 to TRBJ1-6; D is perhaps TRBD1 (5 bases). The CDR3 sequence is 15 residues long. Germline loops: CDR1 MNHNS, CDR2 SASEGT. The germline V and J ends were trimmed by 0 bases and 9 bases, with 12 bases remaining between them. The CDR3 sequence: CASSEAAGLSSPLHF. The DNA of the CDR3 is TGTGCCAGCAGTGAAGCGGCAGGGCTCAGTTCACCCCTCCACTTT.

The sample holds one count of this clone. The V and J genes are TRBV3-1 (or the pseudogene TRBV3-2) and TRBJ1-1; TRBD1 matches 7 bases. This CDR3 has 16 amino acids. Germline CDR1 LGHDT, CDR2 YNNKEL (reference sequence). V trimming: 1 base; J trimming: 4 bases; junction bases outside the gene matches: 9. For the CDR3, the DNA is TGTGCCAGCAGCCAAGCCCTTTCGACAGGGTCCACTGAAGCTTTCTTT. It yields the protein CASSQALSTGSTEAFF.

This chain joins TRBV5-5 and TRBJ1-4; the D gene is possibly TRBD1 (6 bases). CDR1 and CDR2 from the germline V gene are SGHKS and YYEKEE (reference sequence). Trimming pared 6 bases from V and 5 bases from J, leaving 20 bases between. The CDR3 loop spans 16 amino acids. The CDR3 region has the DNA TGTGCCAGCACCCTGGAGGGGGGGGCGAAAAATGAAAAACTGTTTTTT. Protein: CASTLEGGAKNEKLFF.

V and J are TRBV9 and TRBJ1-6, with D unresolved. The germline V gene has CDR1 SGDLS and CDR2 YYNGEE. V was clipped by 4 bases and J by 5 bases, with 13 bases between them. The CDR3 is 15 amino acids. The CDR3 region has the DNA TGTGCCAGCAGCCGAAGTGCAAGAGATAATTCACCCCTCCACTTT. This codes for CASSRSARDNSPLHF.

The chain employs TRBV5-1 and TRBJ1-4, with a possible D match to TRBD1 (5 bases). The CDR3 consists of 15 residues. V lost 4 bases and J 3 bases, leaving 13 bases between the germline ends. Per the germline V gene, CDR1 is SGHRS and CDR2 is YFSETQ. For the CDR3, the DNA is TGCGCCAGCAGCGGGGCGGCGCAGGCTAATGAAAAACTGTTTTTT. Translated, it gives CASSGAAQANEKLFF.

This chain connects TRBV5-4 to TRBJ2-1; D remains ambiguous. CDR1 and CDR2 from the germline V gene are SGHNT and YYREEE (reference sequence). Trimming removed 2 bases from V and 5 bases from J, with 17 bases in between. The CDR3 loop spans 16 amino acids. In DNA, the CDR3 is TGTGCCAGCAGCTTCCCCTCTGGGTGGAGTGACAATGAGCAGTTCTTC. Amino acids: CASSFPSGWSDNEQFF.

This sequence joins TRBV6-5 and TRBJ2-2; no clear D. Germline CDR1 and CDR2: MNHEY and SVGAGI. The length of the CDR3 is 11 residues. Between the trimmed V and J ends, which lost 6 bases and 5 bases, there was a span of 4 bases. CDR3 bases: TGTGCCAGCAGCCAGACCGGGGAGCTGTTTTTT. Encoded protein: CASSQTGELFF.

This chain joins TRBV27 and TRBJ2-5; a possible D gene is TRBD2 (6 bases). In germline, CDR1 is MNHEY, CDR2 SMNVEV (reference sequence). There are 15 residues in the CDR3. V was trimmed by 6 bases and J by 9 bases, leaving 23 bases between them. CDR3 sequence (DNA): TGTGCCAGCAGGACCCTAGGAGGGCTATCCGGGGCCCAGTACTTC. Translated, it gives CASRTLGGLSGAQYF.

This clone appeared once. CDR3 DNA sequence: TGTGCCAGCTCACCACCGTGGGAGGAGACCCAGTACTTC. Protein: CASSPPWEETQYF. The gene calls are TRBV18 and TRBJ2-5, with D tentatively TRBD2 (5 bases). V lost 0 bases and J lost 5, with 7 bases in between. The CDR3 sequence is 13 residues long. Germline V gene data show CDR1 as KGHSH and CDR2 as LQKENI.

The DNA for the CDR3 is TGTGCCAGCAGTTTAGTGACAGGGTACAATGAGCAGTTCTTC. Protein: CASSLVTGYNEQFF. V is TRBV27 and J is TRBJ2-1; 7 bases align to TRBD1. Germline-derived CDR1 and CDR2 are MNHEY and SMNVEV (reference sequence). CDR3 length: 14 amino acids. With 2 bases clipped from V and 4 bases from J, the junction kept 2 bases outside the gene matches.

The chain couples TRBV15 to TRBJ2-2, with 9 bases fitting TRBD2. Germline lookup yields CDR1 LNHNV and CDR2 YYDKDF (reference sequence). The CDR3 length is 16 residues. V trimming: 2 bases; J trimming: 6 bases; junction bases outside the gene matches: 7. Here the CDR3 DNA reads TGTGCCACCAGCAGAAATAGCGGGAGTTTTCCCGGGGAGCTGTTTTTT. This sequence encodes CATSRNSGSFPGELFF.

This chain links TRBV6-5 with TRBJ1-2, with TRBD1 identical over 9 bases. Germline V CDR1 and CDR2: MNHEY, SVGAGI. The V segment lost 10 bases and the J segment 7 bases; nucleotides outside the gene matches: 16. This CDR3 contains 15 residues. In nucleotides, the CDR3 is TGTGCCACCCTAATGCGGGAACAGGGGGCGTTTGGCTACACCTTC. As protein: CATLMREQGAFGYTF.

The V gene is TRBV11-1, the J gene TRBJ2-3, with 10 nucleotides matching TRBD2. This CDR3 spans 16 amino acids. Germline values: CDR1 SGHAT, CDR2 FQDESV (reference sequence). Unmatched junction bases numbered 7, after V lost 3 bases and J lost 4 bases. The CDR3 is CASSFLATSGSDTQYF. The CDR3 coding sequence is TGTGCCAGCAGCTTTCTCGCGACTAGCGGGTCAGATACGCAGTATTTT.

The chain uses TRBV5-3 and TRBJ1-5, with D perhaps matching TRBD1 (5 bases). TRBV5-3 falls under the ORF class, with uncertain function. The CDR3 spans 12 residues. The CDR3 bases are TGTGCTCCTATCGGGGGGAATCAGCCCCAGCATTTT. Translated, it gives CAPIGGNQPQHF.

In its sample, this clone was seen once. The chain uses TRBV7-3 and TRBJ2-1; D is possibly TRBD2 (6 bases). The V gene's germline CDR1 is SGHTA and CDR2 FQGTGA. CDR3 size: 13 residues. The V end lost 5 bases, the J end lost 7 bases, and 12 bases lay between the germline ends. CDR3 loop: CASSPGTYNEQFF. CDR3 DNA sequence: TGTGCCAGCAGCCCCGGGACTTATAATGAGCAGTTCTTC. The variable domain in full, with the rest retrieved from reference TRBV7-3 and TRBJ2-1, is GAGVSQTPSNKVTEKGKYVELRCDPISGHTALYWYRQSLGQGPEFLIYFQGTGAADDSGLPNDRFFAVRPEGSVSTLKIQRTERGDSAVYLCASSPGTYNEQFFGPGTRLTVL.

This clone appeared a single time. The CDR3 sequence: CASSRDRDPWNIQYF. The CDR3 region has the DNA TGTGCCAGCAGTCGAGACAGGGACCCATGGAACATTCAGTACTTC. The chain is built from TRBV14 and TRBJ2-4; 7 positions agree with TRBD1. V lost 6 bases to trimming and J lost 7 bases; unmatched junction nucleotides: 12. This CDR3 comprises 15 residues. Germline values: CDR1 SGHDN, CDR2 FVKESK. Looking up the rest from reference TRBV14 and TRBJ2-4 gives the full variable domain: EAGVTQFPSHSVIEKGQTVTLRCDPISGHDNLYWYRRVMGKEIKFLLHFVKESKQDESGMPNNRFLAERTGGTYSTLKVQPAELEDSGVYFCASSRDRDPWNIQYFGAGTRLSVL.